These T cell receptor beta chains were read from a single sample in a study of regulatory T cells in long-lasting Graves disease. TCRdb redid the calling of the multiplex PCR reads with MiXCR, one entry per CDR3 protein. The sample gives around 250,000 distinct CDR3 sequences, approximately 20% of which show up once; approximately 20% is in the top ten. The specimen comprised peripheral blood mononuclear cells (PBMCs), sampled at new diagnosis, from a patient treated with antithyroid drugs. The receptors were gathered from a female donor with Graves disease. CDR3s include the opening cysteine and the closing phenylalanine or tryptophan. The order of the fields is V gene, D gene, clone size, J gene, CDR3 DNA, CDR3 protein. The D gene is left open where the match is weak. Not all rows give a size; the values are once, few, many and, for expanded clones, a class.

V gene: TRBV11-3
D gene: NA
clone size: NA
J gene: TRBJ1-2
CDR3 DNA: TGTGCCAGCAGCAAAGACCGGGCCTATGGCTACACCTTC
CDR3 protein: CASSKDRAYGYTF

V gene: TRBV5-5
D gene: NA
clone size: many
J gene: TRBJ1-1
CDR3 DNA: TGTGCCAGCAGCTCTTCGGGGCCCCTCGCTTTCTTT
CDR3 protein: CASSSSGPLAFF

V gene: TRBV10-2
D gene: TRBD1
clone size: many
J gene: TRBJ1-3
CDR3 DNA: TGCGCCAGCAGTCTGACAGGGGCTGGAAACACCATATATTTT
CDR3 protein: CASSLTGAGNTIYF

V gene: TRBV6-1
D gene: TRBD2
clone size: many
J gene: TRBJ2-7
CDR3 DNA: TGTGCCAGCCGGTCTCTTTCTGCGGGAGGGCCAGTGGACTACGAGCAGTACTTC
CDR3 protein: CASRSLSAGGPVDYEQYF

V gene: TRBV24-1
D gene: TRBD1
clone size: many
J gene: TRBJ2-2
CDR3 DNA: TGTGCCACCAGTGATTCCGGGACAGGGAACATCGGGGAGCTGTTTTTT
CDR3 protein: CATSDSGTGNIGELFF

V gene: TRBV13
D gene: NA
clone size: many
J gene: TRBJ2-6
CDR3 DNA: TGTGCCAGCAGCCCGTTGTCTGTAGTGAGGGCTGGGGCCAACGTCCTGACTTTC
CDR3 protein: CASSPLSVVRAGANVLTF

V gene: TRBV7-2
D gene: NA
clone size: many
J gene: TRBJ2-1
CDR3 DNA: TGTGCCAGCAGCTCCAGATACTACAATGAGCAGTTCTTC
CDR3 protein: CASSSRYYNEQFF

V gene: TRBV30
D gene: TRBD1
clone size: many
J gene: TRBJ1-1
CDR3 DNA: TGTGCCTGGAGTGCCCCGGACAGGGGGAAAAGTTGGACCGACGAAGCTTTCTTT
CDR3 protein: CAWSAPDRGKSWTDEAFF

V gene: TRBV6-1
D gene: TRBD2
clone size: many
J gene: TRBJ2-2
CDR3 DNA: TGTGCCAGCTTCAGGGAGGGGACCGGGGAGCTGTTTTTT
CDR3 protein: CASFREGTGELFF

V gene: TRBV7-3
D gene: TRBD2
clone size: few
J gene: TRBJ2-3
CDR3 DNA: TGTGCCAGCGGGACTAGCGGGAGGGACACAGATACGCAGTATTTT
CDR3 protein: CASGTSGRDTDTQYF

V gene: TRBV10-3
D gene: TRBD2
clone size: many
J gene: TRBJ2-5
CDR3 DNA: TGTGCCATCAGTGACGGGAGGAAAAGTAAGGAGACCCAGTACTTC
CDR3 protein: CAISDGRKSKETQYF

V gene: TRBV20-1
D gene: NA
clone size: NA
J gene: TRBJ2-6
CDR3 DNA: TGCAGTGCTAGAGATCCAAGGGCCAACGTCCTGACTTTC
CDR3 protein: CSARDPRANVLTF

V gene: TRBV12-3/TRBV12-4
D gene: TRBD1
clone size: many
J gene: TRBJ1-2
CDR3 DNA: TGTGCCAGCAGCACAACAGGGGGCTTAGGCTACACCTTC
CDR3 protein: CASSTTGGLGYTF

V gene: TRBV3-1
D gene: NA
clone size: few
J gene: TRBJ1-1
CDR3 DNA: TGTGCCAGCACCCCGACGGCCTCGAACACTGAAGCTTTCTTT
CDR3 protein: CASTPTASNTEAFF

V gene: TRBV2
D gene: NA
clone size: many
J gene: TRBJ1-5
CDR3 DNA: TGTGCCAGCAGCTACCAGGGTAGCAATCAGCCCCAGCATTTT
CDR3 protein: CASSYQGSNQPQHF

V gene: TRBV12-3/TRBV12-4
D gene: TRBD2
clone size: many
J gene: TRBJ2-1
CDR3 DNA: TGTGCCAGCAGTCCTAGCGGGAGAAATTACAATGAGCAGTTCTTC
CDR3 protein: CASSPSGRNYNEQFF

V gene: TRBV2
D gene: TRBD1
clone size: NA
J gene: TRBJ2-7
CDR3 DNA: TGTGCCAGCAGCCAGGGACAGGGTATGGGTAAGCAGTACTTC
CDR3 protein: CASSQGQGMGKQYF

V gene: TRBV18
D gene: NA
clone size: many
J gene: TRBJ1-1
CDR3 DNA: TGTGCCAGCTCACCCAGTACGCAGGGAGTCTTCGGAGCTGAAGCTTTCTTT
CDR3 protein: CASSPSTQGVFGAEAFF

V gene: TRBV2
D gene: TRBD2
clone size: many
J gene: TRBJ2-7
CDR3 DNA: TGTGCCAGCAGTGAAGACGGGAGGTCCGAGCAGTACTTC
CDR3 protein: CASSEDGRSEQYF

V gene: TRBV19
D gene: NA
clone size: NA
J gene: TRBJ2-5
CDR3 DNA: TGTGCCAGTAGTATCGGGCAAGAGACCCAGTACTTC
CDR3 protein: CASSIGQETQYF

V gene: TRBV10-3
D gene: TRBD1
clone size: many
J gene: TRBJ1-6
CDR3 DNA: TGTGCCATCAGTGAGTACGGACAGGGAAATTCACCCCTCCACTTT
CDR3 protein: CAISEYGQGNSPLHF

V gene: TRBV20-1
D gene: NA
clone size: many
J gene: TRBJ1-2
CDR3 DNA: TGCAGTGCTAGAAAAGGGGGTAACAGTGGCTACACCTTC
CDR3 protein: CSARKGGNSGYTF

V gene: TRBV5-5
D gene: NA
clone size: many
J gene: TRBJ2-2
CDR3 DNA: TGTGCCAGCAGCTTGGCCGGAGGCTGGGAGCTGTTTTTT
CDR3 protein: CASSLAGGWELFF

V gene: TRBV19
D gene: NA
clone size: many
J gene: TRBJ1-5
CDR3 DNA: TGTGCCAGTAGTATTTCTTGGCGGAACAATCAGCCCCAGCATTTT
CDR3 protein: CASSISWRNNQPQHF

V gene: TRBV10-3
D gene: NA
clone size: many
J gene: TRBJ2-7
CDR3 DNA: TGTGCCACCGCCGGGACCTCGAGCTCCTACGAGCAGTACTTC
CDR3 protein: CATAGTSSSYEQYF

V gene: TRBV7-3
D gene: NA
clone size: NA
J gene: TRBJ2-7
CDR3 DNA: TGTGCCAGCAGCTCCCGAGAACGGGGATCCTCCTACGAGCAGTACTTC
CDR3 protein: CASSSRERGSSYEQYF

V gene: TRBV20-1
D gene: TRBD2
clone size: NA
J gene: TRBJ2-3
CDR3 DNA: TGCAGTGCTAGAGCCGGGACTAGCGACCCCACAGATACGCAGTATTTT
CDR3 protein: CSARAGTSDPTDTQYF

V gene: TRBV7-9
D gene: NA
clone size: many
J gene: TRBJ1-1
CDR3 DNA: TGTGCCAGCAGGCTGACAGCGAACACTGAAGCTTTCTTT
CDR3 protein: CASRLTANTEAFF

V gene: TRBV20-1
D gene: TRBD2
clone size: many
J gene: TRBJ2-3
CDR3 DNA: TGCAGCTTACTAGCGGACCCTAGCACAGATACGCAGTATTTT
CDR3 protein: CSLLADPSTDTQYF

V gene: TRBV11-3
D gene: NA
clone size: many
J gene: TRBJ2-2
CDR3 DNA: TGTGCCAGCAGCTTAGGGGCCGGGGAGCTGTTTTTT
CDR3 protein: CASSLGAGELFF

V gene: TRBV30
D gene: NA
clone size: many
J gene: TRBJ2-5
CDR3 DNA: TGTGCCTCCCGGGTAGTAGGGGGACAAGAGACCCAGTACTTC
CDR3 protein: CASRVVGGQETQYF

V gene: TRBV3-1
D gene: NA
clone size: many
J gene: TRBJ1-2
CDR3 DNA: TGTGCCAGCAGCCAAGATTGGGGGGGGGCTGGCTATGGCTACACCTTC
CDR3 protein: CASSQDWGGAGYGYTF

V gene: TRBV2
D gene: TRBD2
clone size: NA
J gene: TRBJ2-7
CDR3 DNA: TGTGCCAGCACCGCGGGACTAGCGGGAGAGTACGAGCAGTACTTC
CDR3 protein: CASTAGLAGEYEQYF

V gene: TRBV2
D gene: NA
clone size: many
J gene: TRBJ2-1
CDR3 DNA: TGTGCCAGCAGTGTAGGCCCCGATAATGAGCAGTTCTTC
CDR3 protein: CASSVGPDNEQFF

V gene: TRBV15
D gene: NA
clone size: many
J gene: TRBJ1-6
CDR3 DNA: TGTGCCACCAGCAGAGCCCGGGACGCGAATTCACCCCTCCACTTT
CDR3 protein: CATSRARDANSPLHF

V gene: TRBV20-1
D gene: NA
clone size: NA
J gene: TRBJ2-1
CDR3 DNA: TGCAGTGCTAGAGAGCGGGCCTACAATGAGCAGTTCTTC
CDR3 protein: CSARERAYNEQFF

V gene: TRBV28
D gene: TRBD1
clone size: many
J gene: TRBJ1-4
CDR3 DNA: TGTGCCAGCAGTTTACTGCCGGGACAGGCGAATGAAAAACTGTTTTTT
CDR3 protein: CASSLLPGQANEKLFF

V gene: TRBV4-1
D gene: NA
clone size: NA
J gene: TRBJ1-2
CDR3 DNA: TGCGCCAGCAGCCCCCCGGGGGGGAGGAAGGATGGCTACACCTTC
CDR3 protein: CASSPPGGRKDGYTF

V gene: TRBV19
D gene: NA
clone size: NA
J gene: TRBJ1-3
CDR3 DNA: TGTGCCAGTAGTACTTCAGTTGGAAACACCATATATTTT
CDR3 protein: CASSTSVGNTIYF

V gene: TRBV27
D gene: NA
clone size: many
J gene: TRBJ2-3
CDR3 DNA: TGTGCCAGCAGTTGGGCGGGGCTAATGACAGATACGCAGTATTTT
CDR3 protein: CASSWAGLMTDTQYF

V gene: TRBV7-2
D gene: TRBD2
clone size: many
J gene: TRBJ2-1
CDR3 DNA: TGTGCCAGCAGCTATAGGACTAGCGGGAGAATTGAGCAGTTCTTC
CDR3 protein: CASSYRTSGRIEQFF

V gene: TRBV5-6
D gene: NA
clone size: many
J gene: TRBJ2-5
CDR3 DNA: TGTGCCAGCAGCCCTAGCCTGGGGGAGACCCAGTACTTC
CDR3 protein: CASSPSLGETQYF